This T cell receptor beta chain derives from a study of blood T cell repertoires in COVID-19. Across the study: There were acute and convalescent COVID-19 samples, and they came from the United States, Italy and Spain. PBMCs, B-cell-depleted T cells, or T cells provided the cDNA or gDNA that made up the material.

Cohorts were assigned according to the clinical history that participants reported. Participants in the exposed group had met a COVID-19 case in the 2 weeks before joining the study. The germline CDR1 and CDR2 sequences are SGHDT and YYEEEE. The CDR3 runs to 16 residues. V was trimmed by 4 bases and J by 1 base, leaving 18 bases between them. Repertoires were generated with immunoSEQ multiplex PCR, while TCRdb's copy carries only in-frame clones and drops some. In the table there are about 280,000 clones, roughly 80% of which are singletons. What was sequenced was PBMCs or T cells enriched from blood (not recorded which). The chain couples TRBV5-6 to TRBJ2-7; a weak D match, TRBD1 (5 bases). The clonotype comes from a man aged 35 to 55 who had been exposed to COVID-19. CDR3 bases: TGTGCCAGCAGCCCAATCACAGGATCCCGTTCCTACGAGCAGTACTTC. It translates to CASSPITGSRSYEQYF.